One sample yielded the 15 T cell receptor beta chains listed below, sequenced in a study of blood T cell repertoires in COVID-19. Here immunoSEQ multiplex PCR was the method, and the copy in TCRdb shows in-frame clones only, minus some. The sample has 300,000 to 450,000 clones; more than 70% are singletons. The specimen was peripheral blood. The receptors here all came from a woman aged 55-70 years with COVID-19, enrolled during active disease.

This sequence joins TRBV19 and TRBJ2-1; 9 bases match TRBD1. J was trimmed by 7 bases and V by 7 bases; bases with no gene match: 14. The CDR3 runs 16 residues. Germline-derived CDR1 and CDR2 are LNHDA and SQIVND (reference sequence). The CDR3 spells CASISAGTGISNEQFF. DNA for the CDR3: TGTGCCAGTATCTCAGCCGGGACAGGGATTAGTAATGAGCAGTTCTTC.

The chain carries TRBV28 and TRBJ2-1; D may be TRBD1 (5 bases). CDR3 length: 13 amino acids. CDR1 and CDR2 from the germline V gene are MDHEN and SYDVKM. Trimming shortened V by 6 bases and J by 8 bases, and 14 bases separated the two germline ends. The CDR3 sequence is CASRAGSRYEQFF. DNA of the CDR3: TGTGCCAGCAGGGCAGGGTCAAGGTATGAGCAGTTCTTC. Full variable domain (missing parts from reference TRBV28 and TRBJ2-1): DVKVTQSSRYLVKRTGEKVFLECVQDMDHENMFWYRQDPGLGLRLIYFSYDVKMKEKGDIPEGYSVSREKKERFSLILESASTNQTSMYLCASRAGSRYEQFFGPGTRLTVL.

The chain couples TRBV19 to TRBJ1-2; TRBD1 might be the D (6 bases). Trimming pared 10 bases from V and 0 bases from J, leaving 18 bases between. Germline V gene sequence: CDR1 LNHDA, CDR2 SQIVND (reference sequence). The CDR3 loop spans 15 amino acids. CDR3 loop: CATTQQGGSNYGYTF. CDR3 in DNA: TGTGCCACTACCCAACAGGGTGGCTCTAACTATGGCTACACCTTC.

This chain links TRBV21-1 with TRBJ2-7; the D call in the table, TRBD1, was not verified against the DNA. TRBV21-1 is a recognized pseudogene. The CDR3 has 15 amino acids. CDR3 sequence: CASTSKGQHFYEQYF. For the CDR3, the DNA is TGTGCCAGCACCAGCAAGGGACAGCACTTCTACGAGCAGTACTTC.

The rearrangement uses TRBV7-9 and TRBJ1-5; TRBD1 aligns across 9 bases. This CDR3 spans 15 amino acids. J was trimmed by 1 base and V by 5 bases; bases with no gene match: 3. Looked up from germline, CDR1 is SEHNR and CDR2 is FQNEAQ (reference sequence). The CDR3: CASSRDRGSNQPQHF. The CDR3 nucleotides read TGTGCCAGCAGCCGCGACAGGGGGAGCAATCAGCCCCAGCATTTT.

This chain connects TRBV7-9 to TRBJ1-1; D gene ambiguous. Germline values: CDR1 SEHNR, CDR2 FQNEAQ (reference sequence). The V and J ends lost 0 bases and 5 bases respectively, with 10 bases between them. CDR3 length: 14 amino acids. CDR3 in amino acids: CASSLALTRTEAFF. CDR3 nucleotide sequence: TGTGCCAGCAGCTTAGCGCTGACTAGGACTGAAGCTTTCTTT.

The CDR3 sequence: CASSHWGRFEDSPLHF. The CDR3 DNA follows: TGTGCCAGCAGTCATTGGGGCAGGTTTGAGGATTCACCCCTCCACTTT. The chain is built from TRBV28 and TRBJ1-6; the D gene is possibly TRBD1 (5 bases). Germline-derived CDR1 and CDR2 are MDHEN and SYDVKM. CDR3 length: 16 amino acids. Trimming removed 5 bases at V and 8 bases at J, with 19 bases between.

This clone was recorded once. This chain joins TRBV7-9 and TRBJ2-2, with TRBD1 matching over 11 bases. Germline V gene sequence: CDR1 SEHNR, CDR2 FQNEAQ (reference sequence). V shed 1 base and J 4 bases; nucleotides not matched to a gene: 8. CDR3 size: 18 residues. As DNA, the CDR3 is TGTGCCAGCAGCTTAGATGGACAGGGGGCGCGGGTCACCGGGGAGCTGTTTTTT. This codes for CASSLDGQGARVTGELFF. The full variable domain, its missing parts supplied by reference TRBV7-9 and TRBJ2-2, is DTGVSQNPRHKITKRGQNVTFRCDPISEHNRLYWYRQTLGQGPEFLTYFQNEAQLEKSRLLSDRFSAERPKGSFSTLEIQRTEQGDSAMYLCASSLDGQGARVTGELFFGEGSRLTVL.

This sequence joins TRBV19 and TRBJ2-7; 7 bases are a match to TRBD1. The J segment lost 4 bases and the V segment lost 6 bases, leaving 6 bases of the junction unmatched. Germline CDR1 reads LNHDA; CDR2 reads SQIVND (reference sequence). The CDR3 loop spans 13 amino acids. The CDR3 here is CASRSGQAYEQYF. The DNA for the CDR3 is TGTGCCAGTAGGAGCGGACAGGCTTACGAGCAGTACTTC.

The V gene is TRBV5-1, the J gene TRBJ2-1, with 9 bases fitting TRBD2. Losses at the gene ends were 1 base for V and 7 bases for J; bases not matched to a gene: 6. CDR1 is SGHRS, CDR2 YFSETQ, per germline. This CDR3 has 15 residues. CDR3 region: CASSLSSGVGNEQFF. CDR3 bases: TGCGCCAGCAGCTTGTCTAGCGGGGTTGGTAATGAGCAGTTCTTC.

The chain employs TRBV7-2 and TRBJ2-6, with 9 positions matching TRBD1. The CDR3 contains 18 residues. Per germline, CDR1 SGHTA and CDR2 FQGNSA. V shed 4 bases and J 0 bases; nucleotides not matched to a gene: 7. The CDR3 is CASSWGQGRASGANVLTF. CDR3 bases: TGTGCCAGCAGCTGGGGACAGGGAAGGGCCTCTGGGGCCAACGTCCTGACTTTC.

Only one count was recorded for this clone. The V gene is TRBV6-9, the J gene TRBJ1-4, with TRBD1 as a possible D gene (6 bases). V lost 3 bases and J lost 0, with 14 bases in between. Per germline, CDR1 MNHGY and CDR2 SVAAGI. This CDR3 is 17 amino acids long. The CDR3 nucleotides are TGTGCCAGCAGTTACCCGACAGGAATCACAACTAATGAAAAACTGTTTTTT. It is translated as CASSYPTGITTNEKLFF.

V gene TRBV3-1 (or the pseudogene TRBV3-2) combines with J gene TRBJ1-5; D is unclear. The V and J ends lost 2 bases and 0 bases respectively, with 5 bases between them. The germline V gene encodes CDR1 LGHDT and CDR2 YNNKEL (reference sequence). This CDR3 spans 14 amino acids. The DNA for the CDR3 is TGTGCCAGCAGCCAAAGAGGTAGCAATCAGCCCCAGCATTTT. It yields the protein CASSQRGSNQPQHF.

Worth noting for this clone: Within the sample, other DNA sequences also encode this same CDR3. This chain links TRBV18 with TRBJ1-1; 8 bases match TRBD1. Germline CDR1 reads KGHSH; CDR2 reads LQKENI. The CDR3 spans 14 residues. V trimming: 4 bases; J trimming: 4 bases; junction bases outside the gene matches: 5. The CDR3 is CASSRDRGGTEAFF. The CDR3, as DNA: TGTGCCAGCTCACGAGACAGGGGCGGCACTGAAGCTTTCTTT.

The CDR3 nucleotides are TGTGCCAGCAGTTCCCCCCGGACAGTGGAAATCTATGGCTACACCTTC. Translated, it gives CASSSPRTVEIYGYTF. The V gene is TRBV28, the J gene TRBJ1-2; D possibly corresponds to TRBD1 (6 bases). CDR1 MDHEN and CDR2 SYDVKM come from the germline V gene. This CDR3 spans 16 amino acids. The V end lost 4 bases, the J end lost 4 bases, and 19 bases lay between the germline ends.